A single sample gave rise to the 31 T cell receptor beta chains below, sequenced in a study of blood T cell repertoires in COVID-19. The table came from immunoSEQ multiplex PCR; TCRdb's copy has only in-frame clones and leaves some out. Among a few hundred thousand clones listed, about four fifths were seen once. The source material was peripheral blood. Receptor source: a woman aged 18-29 years with acute or convalescent COVID-19.

The gene calls are TRBV28 and TRBJ2-1, with TRBD2 as a possible D gene (5 bases). The CDR3 contains 15 residues. V shed 3 bases and J shed 0 bases, with 9 bases lying between them. Germline V lookup: CDR1 MDHEN, CDR2 SYDVKM. The CDR3 sequence: CASSFERLSYNEQFF. The DNA for the CDR3 is TGTGCCAGCAGTTTTGAGCGGCTCTCCTACAATGAGCAGTTCTTC.

The rearrangement uses TRBV11-2 and TRBJ2-2; possible D gene TRBD1, 5 bases. The CDR3 runs 16 residues. The V gene lost 5 bases and the J gene lost 4 bases, with 17 bases spanning the gap. Germline V gene sequence: CDR1 SGHAT, CDR2 FQNNGV. The CDR3 spells CASSPPGASGTGELFF. In DNA, the CDR3 is TGTGCCAGCAGCCCCCCTGGGGCTAGTGGCACCGGGGAGCTGTTTTTT.

This clone was found a few times. The chain uses TRBV6-5 and TRBJ2-7; a weak D match, TRBD2 (6 bases). This CDR3 is built from 13 residues. Trimming removed 2 bases at V and 6 bases at J, with 11 bases between. Germline V CDR1 and CDR2: MNHEY, SVGAGI. CDR3 sequence (DNA): TGTGCCAGCAGTTACCAACTAGCTACCGAGCAGTACTTC. Protein product: CASSYQLATEQYF.

This sequence joins TRBV18 and TRBJ2-3; 7 bases line up with TRBD1. The V gene end was trimmed by 0 bases and the J gene end by 2 bases; junction bases not matched to a gene: 5. Germline V CDR1 and CDR2: KGHSH, LQKENI. The CDR3 has 16 amino acids. The CDR3 here is CASSPPLTGATDTQYF. CDR3 DNA sequence: TGTGCCAGCTCACCACCGCTAACAGGGGCCACAGATACGCAGTATTTT. The complete variable domain, with remaining parts taken from reference TRBV18 and TRBJ2-3, reads NAGVMQNPRHLVRRRGQEARLRCSPMKGHSHVYWYRQLPEEGLKFMVYLQKENIIDESGMPKERFSAEFPKEGPSILRIQQVVRGDSAAYFCASSPPLTGATDTQYFGPGTRLTVL.

This clone was seen once. The chain employs TRBV19 and TRBJ1-5; 9 bases line up with TRBD1. The CDR3 spans 16 residues. Trimming at V came to 10 bases and at J to 0 bases, leaving 10 bases not matched to a gene. Germline V gene data show CDR1 as LNHDA and CDR2 as SQIVND (reference sequence). CDR3 bases: TGTGCCACGACAGGGACAGGGCTCTATAGCAATCAGCCCCAGCATTTT. Protein sequence: CATTGTGLYSNQPQHF.

The genes are TRBV7-3 and TRBJ2-1; tentative D call: TRBD1 (6 bases). Germline-derived CDR1 and CDR2 are SGHTA and FQGTGA. The CDR3 spans 16 residues. V was cut by 2 bases and J by 0 bases, with 11 bases left in between. The CDR3 loop is CASSLLGGSSYNEQFF. In DNA, the CDR3 is TGTGCCAGCAGCTTATTAGGGGGAAGCTCCTACAATGAGCAGTTCTTC. The full variable domain, with the rest looked up from reference TRBV7-3 and TRBJ2-1, is GAGVSQTPSNKVTEKGKYVELRCDPISGHTALYWYRQSLGQGPEFLIYFQGTGAADDSGLPNDRFFAVRPEGSVSTLKIQRTERGDSAVYLCASSLLGGSSYNEQFFGPGTRLTVL.

The CDR3 sequence: CAWSVAGVFAGELFF. The CDR3 bases are TGTGCCTGGAGTGTAGCGGGAGTTTTCGCCGGGGAGCTGTTTTTT. This sequence joins TRBV30 and TRBJ2-2; 8 bases map to TRBD2. This CDR3 comprises 15 residues. CDR1 and CDR2 (germline): GTSNPN, SVGIG (reference sequence). With 0 bases clipped from V and 6 bases from J, the junction kept 6 bases outside the gene matches.

This clone was found a few times. V gene TRBV3-1 (or the pseudogene TRBV3-2) combines with J gene TRBJ1-2; tentative D call: TRBD1 (6 bases). Germline lookup yields CDR1 LGHDT and CDR2 YNNKEL (reference sequence). The V and J ends lost 0 bases and 4 bases respectively, with 15 bases between them. The CDR3 length is 16 residues. The CDR3 nucleotides are TGTGCCAGCAGCCAAGATTCGGGGGGCTTGGGCTATGGCTACACCTTC. It specifies CASSQDSGGLGYGYTF.

The chain couples TRBV3-1 (or the pseudogene TRBV3-2) to TRBJ2-5; 7 bases agree with TRBD1. Looked up from germline, CDR1 is LGHDT and CDR2 is YNNKEL (reference sequence). This CDR3 region has 15 residues. V dropped 6 bases and J dropped 2; count of bases not matched to a gene: 9. CDR3 in DNA: TGTGCCAGCAGTCTATGGACAGGCGAACAAGAGACCCAGTACTTC. Amino acids: CASSLWTGEQETQYF.

V and J are TRBV6-5 and TRBJ1-5; D unclear. The CDR3 loop spans 15 amino acids. V lost 6 bases and J lost 2, with 14 bases in between. The germline CDR1 and CDR2 sequences are MNHEY and SVGAGI. The CDR3 coding sequence is TGTGCCAGCAGCCCCCACGGGTCTGGCAATCAGCCCCAGCATTTT. This encodes CASSPHGSGNQPQHF.

The chain is built from TRBV7-2 and TRBJ1-2; the D gene is possibly TRBD1 (5 bases). V gave up 5 bases and J gave up 6 bases, with 19 bases separating them. The CDR3 loop spans 15 amino acids. CDR1 is SGHTA and CDR2 is FQGNSA in the germline V gene. The CDR3 region has the DNA TGTGCCAGCAGCGTACAAGGGGCGGACGGAAATGGCTACACCTTC. As protein: CASSVQGADGNGYTF.

The CDR3 protein is CASSPQGGRIEEQFF. The CDR3 DNA reads as TGTGCCAGCTCACCGCAGGGCGGGAGAATAGAAGAGCAGTTCTTC. The V gene is TRBV18, the J gene TRBJ2-1; the match to TRBD2 covers 7 bases. Per the germline V gene, CDR1 is KGHSH and CDR2 is LQKENI. This CDR3 is 15 amino acids long. The trim removed 3 bases at V and 10 bases at J, leaving 12 bases unmatched.

This clone has a single count. The chain couples TRBV20-1 to TRBJ1-1; no clear D gene. V was cut by 3 bases and J by 1 base, with 6 bases left in between. This CDR3 spans 12 amino acids. Germline assignment: CDR1 DFQATT and CDR2 SNEGSKA (reference sequence). The chain's CDR3 is CSASRQNTEAFF. CDR3 DNA sequence: TGCAGTGCTAGTCGACAGAACACTGAAGCTTTCTTT.

CDR3 protein: CASSKYVSAGGTSGTLVRDNEQFF. The CDR3 coding sequence is TGTGCCAGCAGCAAATATGTTAGTGCAGGGGGGACTAGCGGGACCCTCGTTAGGGACAATGAGCAGTTCTTC. The chain links TRBV21-1 to TRBJ2-1; TRBD2, as called in the table, went unchecked against the DNA. TRBV21-1 is a recognized pseudogene. There are 24 residues in the CDR3.

J is TRBJ1-2 and V is TRBV14, with 7 positions matching TRBD1. CDR1 is SGHDN and CDR2 is FVKESK in the germline V gene. The ends lost 4 bases at V and 5 bases at J; junction bases unmatched: 7. CDR3 length: 14 amino acids. The CDR3 protein is CASSPGQLFYGYTF. The CDR3 DNA sequence: TGTGCCAGCAGCCCGGGACAGCTCTTTTATGGCTACACCTTC.

V usage is TRBV7-2 and J usage is TRBJ2-7, with 8 bases identical to TRBD2. Germline V gene lookup returns CDR1 SGHTA and CDR2 FQGNSA. The CDR3 sequence is 14 residues long. The V gene end was trimmed by 6 bases and the J gene end by 4 bases; junction bases not matched to a gene: 8. CDR3 amino acids: CASRPGLGAYEQYF. Here the CDR3 DNA reads TGTGCCAGCAGGCCGGGACTAGGAGCTTACGAGCAGTACTTC.

In DNA form, the CDR3 reads TGTGCCAGCAGCAAGCGGGAGTATGGGGGTGAGCAGTTCTTC. Protein: CASSKREYGGEQFF. V and J are TRBV7-6 and TRBJ2-1, with 8 bases lining up with TRBD2. The CDR3 runs to 14 residues. The V and J ends lost 5 bases and 9 bases, in that order; junction bases with no gene match: 9. CDR1 SGHVS and CDR2 FNYEAQ come from the germline V gene.

This clone was counted only a few times. V usage is TRBV6-5 and J usage is TRBJ1-2; TRBD1 matches at 7 bases. The CDR3 contains 14 residues. V trimming: 6 bases; J trimming: 4 bases; junction bases outside the gene matches: 8. Germline CDR1 reads MNHEY; CDR2 reads SVGAGI. The CDR3 reads CASSRQGSGYGYTF. CDR3 coding DNA: TGTGCCAGCAGCAGACAGGGAAGCGGCTATGGCTACACCTTC.

This sequence joins TRBV18 and TRBJ2-7; 10 bases fit TRBD2. Trimming cost V 0 bases and J 0 bases; bases outside gene matches: 11. The CDR3 has 19 residues. Germline V gives CDR1 KGHSH, CDR2 LQKENI. The CDR3 nucleotides read TGTGCCAGCTCACCACCACCAGGACTAGCGGACGATACCTCCTACGAGCAGTACTTC. The encoded protein is CASSPPPGLADDTSYEQYF.

The gene calls are TRBV6-6 and TRBJ2-7, with D possibly TRBD1 on 6 matching bases. The V and J ends lost 5 bases and 0 bases respectively, with 29 bases between them. Germline V gene lookup returns CDR1 MNHNY and CDR2 SVGAGI (reference sequence). The CDR3 has 20 amino acids. The CDR3 is CASSLGPTYLLQGSSYEQYF. CDR3 nucleotides: TGTGCCAGCAGTCTAGGGCCCACTTACCTTCTACAGGGTAGCTCCTACGAGCAGTACTTC.

The CDR3, as DNA: TGTGCCAGCAGCTTGGAGGGGGAAGAGACCCAGTACTTC. It specifies CASSLEGEETQYF. The rearrangement uses TRBV5-8 and TRBJ2-5; weak D call: TRBD1 (6 bases). Trimming stripped 0 bases from V and 3 bases from J, with 6 bases between. CDR3 length: 13 residues. Per germline, CDR1 SGHTS and CDR2 YDEGEE. Filled out from reference TRBV5-8 and TRBJ2-5, the complete variable domain reads EAGVTQSPTHLIKTRGQQATLRCSPISGHTSVYWYQQALGLGLQFLLWYDEGEERNRGNFPPRFSGRQFPNYSSELNVNALELEDSALYLCASSLEGEETQYFGPGTRLLVL.

The rearrangement uses TRBV28 and TRBJ2-3; 9 nucleotides match TRBD2. The CDR3 sequence is 15 residues long. Germline CDR1 reads MDHEN; CDR2 reads SYDVKM. V lost 3 bases, J lost 4 bases, and 5 bases stayed unmatched. Here the CDR3 reads CASSFGLAGPDTQYF. Here the CDR3 DNA reads TGTGCCAGCAGTTTTGGGCTAGCGGGGCCAGATACGCAGTATTTT.

The CDR3 DNA reads TGTGCCTGGAGTGTAGGGACTAGCGGGAGGGTCTCCTACGAGCAGTACTTC. This translates into CAWSVGTSGRVSYEQYF. The rearrangement joins TRBV30 to TRBJ2-7; 16 bases match TRBD2. J lost 0 bases, V lost 0 bases, and 2 bases had no gene match. This CDR3 comprises 17 residues. Germline CDR1 GTSNPN, CDR2 SVGIG (reference sequence). The whole variable domain, remainder taken from reference TRBV30 and TRBJ2-7, is SQTIHQWPATLVQPVGSPLSLECTVEGTSNPNLYWYRQAAGRGLQLLFYSVGIGQISSEVPQNLSASRPQDRQFILSSKKLLLSDSGFYLCAWSVGTSGRVSYEQYFGPGTRLTVT.

The chain carries TRBV7-2 and TRBJ2-2, with D possibly matching TRBD2 (5 bases). Trimming pared 3 bases from V and 2 bases from J, leaving 10 bases between. This CDR3 spans 15 amino acids. Germline lookup yields CDR1 SGHTA and CDR2 FQGNSA. The CDR3 nucleotides are TGTGCCAGCAGCTTCCCCCGGGGAAACACCGGGGAGCTGTTTTTT. Its protein is CASSFPRGNTGELFF. Supplemented by reference TRBV7-2 and TRBJ2-2, the full variable domain reads GAGVSQSPSNKVTEKGKDVELRCDPISGHTALYWYRQSLGQGLEFLIYFQGNSAPDKSGLPSDRFSAERTGGSVSTLTIQRTQQEDSAVYLCASSFPRGNTGELFFGEGSRLTVL.

V is TRBV11-3 and J is TRBJ2-1, with a possible D match to TRBD1 (6 bases). The CDR3 contains 13 residues. V was clipped by 1 base and J by 7 bases, with 8 bases between them. Germline V gives CDR1 SGHNT, CDR2 YENEEA. CDR3 residues: CASSLGQGNEQFF. In DNA, the CDR3 is TGTGCCAGCAGCTTAGGCCAGGGGAATGAGCAGTTCTTC.

V gene TRBV4-3 combines with J gene TRBJ1-1, with a tentative D call TRBD1 (6 bases). From germline, CDR1 is LGHNA and CDR2 YSLEER. V lost 0 bases to trimming and J lost 4 bases, with 9 bases between them. The CDR3 is 14 residues long. The CDR3 loop reads CASSQEQGSTEAFF. CDR3 coding DNA: TGCGCCAGCAGCCAAGAACAGGGAAGCACTGAAGCTTTCTTT.

The V and J genes are TRBV27 and TRBJ2-3; D perhaps matches TRBD2 (5 bases). This CDR3 region has 13 residues. Germline V CDR1 and CDR2: MNHEY, SMNVEV (reference sequence). With 0 bases removed from V and 8 bases from J, the gap between germline ends came to 9 bases. The chain's CDR3 is CASSLSRTGTQYF. The CDR3 region has the DNA TGTGCCAGCAGTTTATCGAGGACTGGTACGCAGTATTTT.

The chain joins TRBV18 to TRBJ2-3; 14 positions agree with TRBD2. Germline V gene data show CDR1 as KGHSH and CDR2 as LQKENI. The CDR3 consists of 17 residues. V lost 6 bases and J lost 3; bases outside the gene matches: 8. The CDR3 nucleotides are TGTGCCAGCTCCGGACTAGCGGGAGGAGGAGGGACAGATACGCAGTATTTT. The encoded protein is CASSGLAGGGGTDTQYF.

This rearrangement joins TRBV19 to TRBJ2-1, with 9 positions matching TRBD1. Per the germline V gene, CDR1 is LNHDA and CDR2 is SQIVND (reference sequence). There are 15 residues in the CDR3. J lost 4 bases, V lost 3 bases, and 4 bases had no gene match. The DNA for the CDR3 is TGTGCCAGTAGTATTAGTGGGACAGGGTACAATGAGCAGTTCTTC. It translates to CASSISGTGYNEQFF.

The chain has TRBV6-6 and TRBJ2-5; a possible D gene is TRBD2 (6 bases). The germline V and J ends were trimmed by 0 bases and 2 bases, with 10 bases remaining between them. The CDR3 contains 15 residues. Germline lookup yields CDR1 MNHNY and CDR2 SVGAGI (reference sequence). Here the CDR3 DNA reads TGTGCCAGCAGTTACTCGCGGGGATCGCAAGAGACCCAGTACTTC. Encoded protein: CASSYSRGSQETQYF.

The chain is built from TRBV14 and TRBJ1-2; 9 bases are shared with TRBD1. The CDR3 spans 16 residues. Germline CDR1 is SGHDN and CDR2 is FVKESK. The ends lost 2 bases at V and 8 bases at J; junction bases unmatched: 12. The CDR3 DNA is TGTGCCAGCAGCCAAAGCCGGGACAGGGCCTCACGGGGCTACACCTTC. As protein: CASSQSRDRASRGYTF.